This TCR beta chain is drawn from a study of T cells in tuberculosis. Study conclusions and caveats: Selection depended on which cryopreserved specimens were available.

Germline V gives CDR1 SGHAT, CDR2 FQNNGV. Trimming took 1 base from V and 0 from J, leaving 13 bases between them. This CDR3 is 16 amino acids long. Details on this clone: Antigen: not known.

Unsorted cryopreserved PBMC were sequenced, averaging around 99,000 T cells per clinical donor. The data were produced by immunoSEQ multiplex PCR, yet TCRdb's version contains in-frame clones alone and is incomplete. This table holds tens of thousands of clones, around 97% found once. This TCR was sampled from a donor between 10 and 35 years old with latent tuberculosis or without tuberculosis infection. The chain links TRBV11-2 to TRBJ2-7; possible D gene TRBD1, 6 bases. Sequenced: PBMCs. CDR3 sequence reads: CASSLVGQRSSYEQYF. As DNA, the CDR3 is TGTGCCAGCAGCTTAGTTGGACAGAGGAGCTCCTACGAGCAGTACTTC.